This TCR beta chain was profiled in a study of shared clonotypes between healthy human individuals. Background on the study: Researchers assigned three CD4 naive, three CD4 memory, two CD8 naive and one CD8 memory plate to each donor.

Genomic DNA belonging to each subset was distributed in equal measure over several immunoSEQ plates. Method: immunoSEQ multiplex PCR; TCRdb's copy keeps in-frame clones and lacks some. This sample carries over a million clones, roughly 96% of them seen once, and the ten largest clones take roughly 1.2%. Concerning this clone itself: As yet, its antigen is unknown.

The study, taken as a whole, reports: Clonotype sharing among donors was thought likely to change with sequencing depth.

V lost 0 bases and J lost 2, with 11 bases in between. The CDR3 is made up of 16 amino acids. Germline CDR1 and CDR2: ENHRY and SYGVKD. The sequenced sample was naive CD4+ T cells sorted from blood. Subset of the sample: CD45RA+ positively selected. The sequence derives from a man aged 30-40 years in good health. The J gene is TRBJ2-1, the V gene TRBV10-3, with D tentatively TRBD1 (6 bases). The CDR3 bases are TGTGCCATCAGTGAGTCGAAACAGGGTACCTACAATGAGCAGTTCTTC. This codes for CAISESKQGTYNEQFF.